These T cell receptor beta chains were read from a single sample in a study of blood T cell repertoires in COVID-19. Sequencing used immunoSEQ multiplex PCR; TCRdb keeps in-frame clones, though not all of them. The data show about 160,000 clones, with roughly four fifths seen just once and 11% held by the top ten. The sequenced sample was peripheral blood. These receptors were obtained from a human donor in a cohort sampled during active COVID-19. The CDR3 runs from the conserved cysteine through the conserved F or W. A D gene is named only where the DNA matches it firmly. Rows give clone size only sometimes, using once, few, many, or a class for an expanded clone.

J,V,size,D,length,DNA,CDR3
TRBJ2-1,TRBV30,once,TRBD2,16,TGTGCCTGGAGTGTACTTGCGGGAGGGCCGTACAATGAGCAGTTCTTC,CAWSVLAGGPYNEQFF
TRBJ1-4,TRBV19,-,-,13,TGTGCCAGTCGAAAGTGGGGGCCTGAAAAACTGTTTTTT,CASRKWGPEKLFF
TRBJ1-4,TRBV6-6,-,-,14,TGTGCCAGCAGCCGGGGGACAACTAATGAAAAACTGTTTTTT,CASSRGTTNEKLFF
TRBJ2-5,TRBV7-6,-,-,13,TGTGCCAGCAGCGCTCTAGCGCAAGAGACCCAGTACTTC,CASSALAQETQYF
TRBJ1-2,TRBV7-9,-,-,12,TGTGCCAGCAGCTCGCAGGGAAATGACTACACCTTC,CASSSQGNDYTF
TRBJ2-2,TRBV12-3/TRBV12-4,-,-,13,TGTGCCATTGCCCCCCAGGTCACCGGGGAGCTGTTTTTT,CAIAPQVTGELFF
TRBJ2-1,TRBV6-5,once,-,14,TGTGCCAGCAGTTTAGTCACCAGGGGAGATGAGCAGTTCTTC,CASSLVTRGDEQFF
TRBJ2-2,TRBV28,-,TRBD2,12,TGTGCCAGCAGTCTTCCGGGGGAGGGGCTGTTTTTT,CASSLPGEGLFF
TRBJ1-1,TRBV6-5,-,-,11,TGTGCCACCTCGGCGGGTACTGAAGCTTTCTTT,CATSAGTEAFF
TRBJ2-1,TRBV7-9,few,-,14,TGTGCCAGCAGAAAGGGGTCTGGAAACAATGAGCAGTTCTTC,CASRKGSGNNEQFF
TRBJ2-1,TRBV30,few,-,13,TGTGCCTGGAGTGTACAACCATACAATGAGCAGTTCTTC,CAWSVQPYNEQFF
TRBJ2-7,TRBV6-5,-,-,14,TGTGCCAGCGCGTTCATGACAGAGTTCTACGAGCAGTACTTC,CASAFMTEFYEQYF
TRBJ1-5,TRBV10-3,-,-,12,TGTGCCATCAGTGGGTCGGAGCAGCCCCAGCATTTT,CAISGSEQPQHF
TRBJ1-1,TRBV6-2/TRBV6-3,-,TRBD1,15,TGTGCCAGCAGCCTCAGGGGGCAGGCGAGCACTGAAGCTTTCTTT,CASSLRGQASTEAFF